The following is a T cell receptor beta chain sequence with its context. Antigen: not known. Every bit of the isolated RNA underwent reverse transcription, so sequencing read expressed TCRB transcripts. Assay: immunoSEQ multiplex PCR; the TCRdb copy retains only in-frame clones and omits some. Of 110,000 or so clones in the sample, less than 40% were seen once. The sample is drawn from a study of beta chain features in type 1 diabetes. Study-level findings and limits: Here, the possible influence of HLA type (on TCRB rearrangement) remained unresolved.

The CDR3 loop spans 13 amino acids. Per germline, CDR1 ENHRY and CDR2 SYGVKD. Deletions cut 6 bases from V and 1 base from J, with 10 bases between. The sequenced sample was stem cell memory CD4+ T cells from blood. The clonotype comes from a young woman in good health. The V call is TRBV10-3, the J call TRBJ2-7; D perhaps matches TRBD2 (5 bases). The CDR3: CAIRGADSYEQYF. The CDR3 nucleotides are TGTGCCATCAGGGGAGCGGATTCCTACGAGCAGTACTTC.